Shown below are 19 T cell receptor beta chains from a single sample sequenced in a study of CD8+CD57+ T cells in acquired aplastic anemia. CD8+CD57+ cell expansion had been shown by flow cytometry in patients chosen for sequencing. The template for TCR beta VDJ and CDR3 sequence profiling was genomic DNA. TCRdb re-called the reads with MiXCR, one entry per CDR3 protein. In the table there are about 160,000 distinct CDR3 sequences, around 50% of which are singletons. Sequenced: sorted CD4+, CD8+, or CD8+CD57+ T cells (not recorded which) from PBMCs. Receptor source: a human donor with aplastic anemia.

This clonotype came up a few times. This chain links TRBV7-2 with TRBJ2-3; D is unclear. The germline V and J ends were trimmed by 4 bases and 0 bases, with 2 bases remaining between them. This CDR3 has 12 residues. Germline assignment: CDR1 SGHTA and CDR2 FQGNSA. DNA for the CDR3: TGTGCCAGCAGCTCGAGCACAGATACGCAGTATTTT. As protein: CASSSSTDTQYF.

The rearrangement joins TRBV20-1 to TRBJ2-5; 13 bases agree with TRBD2. CDR1 and CDR2 from the germline V gene are DFQATT and SNEGSKA (reference sequence). The CDR3 covers 15 residues. The V segment lost 4 bases and the J segment 2 bases; nucleotides outside the gene matches: 4. The CDR3 reads CSAKGLAGRQETQYF. The DNA of the CDR3 is TGCAGTGCTAAGGGACTAGCGGGGAGGCAAGAGACCCAGTACTTC.

This clonotype came up many times. The chain has TRBV12-3 or TRBV12-4 and TRBJ2-3; either TRBD1 or TRBD2 may fit D (6 bases each). The CDR3 extends over 16 amino acids. The V end was cut by 3 bases, the J end by 5 bases, with 18 bases between. The CDR3 nucleotides read TGTGCCAGCAGTTTCGGGGGCCGGGGAGGAGTAGATACGCAGTATTTT. Protein: CASSFGGRGGVDTQYF.

To note about this clonotype: A much larger clone differs by one base, so this may be a read error. The missing conserved phenylalanine or tryptophan at the end of this CDR3 makes a read error likely. This chain uses TRBV9 with TRBJ1-1; D is ambiguous. V was trimmed by 3 bases and J by 0 bases, leaving 3 bases between them. The CDR3 is 12 residues long. CDR1 is SGDLS and CDR2 is YYNGEE in the germline V gene. The CDR3: CASSGMNTEAFL. Written as DNA, the CDR3 is TGTGCCAGCAGCGGTATGAACACTGAAGCTTTCTTG.

Notes on this clonotype: An end of the junction does not agree with germline; a read error may underlie this. The genes are TRBV11-3 and TRBJ2-5, with 10 bases fitting TRBD2. The CDR3 runs to 15 residues. Germline V gene sequence: CDR1 SGHNT, CDR2 YENEEA. CDR3 sequence (DNA): TGTGCCAGCAGTTTAGGGAGACTAGCGGGAGAGACCCAGTACTTC. Protein product: CASSLGRLAGETQYF.

J is TRBJ2-7 and V is TRBV2, with D unresolved. Trimming removed 8 bases at V and 3 bases at J, with 2 bases between. The CDR3 totals 9 residues. CDR1 is SNHLY, CDR2 FYNNEI, per germline. CDR3 protein: CASVYEQYF. CDR3 coding DNA: TGTGCCAGCGTCTACGAGCAGTACTTC.

The chain is built from TRBV24-1 and TRBJ1-5; no clear D. The CDR3 consists of 12 residues. V lost 9 bases and J lost 8, with 13 bases in between. Germline lookup yields CDR1 KGHDR and CDR2 SFDVKD. The CDR3 loop is CATGTGLEPQHF. CDR3 nucleotides: TGTGCCACCGGCACCGGGTTAGAGCCCCAGCATTTT.

The chain combines TRBV24-1 with TRBJ2-1; D gene ambiguous. Trimming removed 4 bases from V and 9 bases from J, with 9 bases in between. The germline V gene encodes CDR1 KGHDR and CDR2 SFDVKD. The CDR3 runs 12 residues. CDR3 sequence reads: CATSDSDTEQFF. CDR3 coding DNA: TGTGCCACCAGTGACTCCGACACTGAGCAGTTCTTC.

The chain couples TRBV10-3 to TRBJ2-7; D uncertain. The germline V gene encodes CDR1 ENHRY and CDR2 SYGVKD. The CDR3 contains 13 residues. With 4 bases removed from V and 3 bases from J, the gap between germline ends came to 10 bases. CDR3 protein: CAISGGIDYEQYF. The CDR3 bases are TGTGCCATCAGTGGTGGAATAGACTACGAGCAGTACTTC.

The chain combines TRBV6-5 with TRBJ2-1, with D possibly being TRBD2 (6 bases). Per germline, CDR1 MNHEY and CDR2 SVGAGI. The CDR3 runs 15 residues. Trimming left V 0 bases short and J 7 bases short, with 13 bases between. The DNA for the CDR3 is TGTGCCAGCAGTTACTCGATAGTTGGGGGGAATGAGCAGTTCTTC. Translating it yields CASSYSIVGGNEQFF.

The rearrangement links TRBV19 to TRBJ2-1; 10 positions match TRBD2. This CDR3 spans 13 amino acids. CDR1 and CDR2 (germline): LNHDA, SQIVND (reference sequence). The V gene end was trimmed by 9 bases and the J gene end by 6 bases; junction bases not matched to a gene: 5. The CDR3 here is CASSGGAFNEQFF. The CDR3 DNA sequence: TGTGCCAGCAGCGGGGGGGCCTTCAATGAGCAGTTCTTC.

The sample holds many counts of this clonotype. This chain connects TRBV19 to TRBJ1-2; the match to TRBD1 covers 9 bases. This CDR3 contains 16 residues. The germline gives CDR1 LNHDA, CDR2 SQIVND (reference sequence). V shed 10 bases and J 8 bases; nucleotides not matched to a gene: 20. CDR3: CATMTGQGEMVGGYTF. The CDR3, as DNA: TGTGCCACCATGACGGGACAGGGAGAAATGGTTGGGGGCTACACCTTC.

The CDR3 spells CASSPDRLRYGTEAFF. CDR3 DNA: TGTGCCAGCAGTCCGGACCGGCTTAGGTATGGGACTGAAGCTTTCTTT. V usage is TRBV28 and J usage is TRBJ1-1; D gene unclear. Germline CDR1 and CDR2: MDHEN and SYDVKM. Trimming left V 5 bases short and J 5 bases short, with 21 bases between. This CDR3 contains 16 residues.

A word on this clonotype: The germline gene is not matched at one end of the junction; a read error may be the cause. This rearrangement joins TRBV3-1 to TRBJ2-7; D may be TRBD1 (5 bases). The CDR3 is made up of 13 amino acids. In germline, CDR1 is LGHDT, CDR2 YNNKEL (reference sequence). This CDR3 is CASSQGNKPGQHF. The DNA for the CDR3 is TGTGCCAGCAGCCAAGGGAACAAGCCAGGGCAGCACTTC.

The CDR3 region has the DNA TGTGCCACCAGCAGAGACCGTAGATTGAATGTCTATGGCTACACCTTC. Translating gives CATSRDRRLNVYGYTF. The J gene is TRBJ1-2, the V gene TRBV15; D gene ambiguous. The germline V gene has CDR1 LNHNV and CDR2 YYDKDF (reference sequence). This CDR3 has 16 amino acids. Trimming pared 0 bases from V and 4 bases from J, leaving 15 bases between.

V and J are TRBV12-3 or TRBV12-4 and TRBJ2-1; TRBD2 aligns across 14 bases. The CDR3 contains 16 residues. V trimming: 6 bases; J trimming: 12 bases; junction bases outside the gene matches: 13. CDR3 bases: TGTGCCAGCAGCCGCCGGACTAGCGGGAGGCCCCTAGGGCAGTTCTTC. This encodes CASSRRTSGRPLGQFF.

The genes are TRBV7-6 and TRBJ1-2, with TRBD1 identical over 7 bases. Germline values: CDR1 SGHVS, CDR2 FNYEAQ. The V and J ends lost 5 bases and 5 bases, in that order; junction bases with no gene match: 8. The CDR3 extends over 14 amino acids. The CDR3 nucleotides read TGTGCCAGCAGCCCCGCAGGGGGGGGTTATGGCTACACCTTC. Translation gives CASSPAGGGYGYTF.

The J gene is TRBJ2-7, the V gene TRBV29-1; 7 nucleotides line up with TRBD2. CDR1 and CDR2 (germline): SQVTM, ANQGSEA. Losses at the gene ends were 3 bases for V and 0 bases for J; bases not matched to a gene: 2. This CDR3 is 13 amino acids long. For the CDR3, the DNA is TGCAGCGTTGAGGGGGGGAACTCCTACGAGCAGTACTTC. The encoded protein is CSVEGGNSYEQYF.

Of note for this clonotype: A junction boundary mismatches the germline segment, possibly from a read error. The V gene is TRBV10-3, the J gene TRBJ2-5; no clear D. CDR3 size: 13 residues. Germline lookup yields CDR1 ENHRY and CDR2 SYGVKD. The CDR3 here is CASSYELGETQYF. The CDR3 bases are TGTGCCAGCAGTTACGAGCTCGGGGAGACCCAGTACTTC.